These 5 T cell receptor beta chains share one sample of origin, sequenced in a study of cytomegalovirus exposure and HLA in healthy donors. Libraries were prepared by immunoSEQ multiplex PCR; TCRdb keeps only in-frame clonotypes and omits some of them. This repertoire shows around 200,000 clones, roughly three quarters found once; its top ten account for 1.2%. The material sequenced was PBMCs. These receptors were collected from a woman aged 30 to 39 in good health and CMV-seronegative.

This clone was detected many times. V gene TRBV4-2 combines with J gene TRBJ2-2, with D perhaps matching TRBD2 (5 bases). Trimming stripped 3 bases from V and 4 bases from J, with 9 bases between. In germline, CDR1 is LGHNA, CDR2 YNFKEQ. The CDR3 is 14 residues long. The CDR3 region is CASSQRVSTGELFF. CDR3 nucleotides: TGTGCCAGCAGCCAGCGGGTGAGCACCGGGGAGCTGTTTTTT.

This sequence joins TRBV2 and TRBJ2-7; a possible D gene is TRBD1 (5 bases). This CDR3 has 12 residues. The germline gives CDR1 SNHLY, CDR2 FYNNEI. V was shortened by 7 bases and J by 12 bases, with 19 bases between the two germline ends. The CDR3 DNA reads TGTGCCAGCAATCAAGGACAACTCGCAGGGTACTTC. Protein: CASNQGQLAGYF.

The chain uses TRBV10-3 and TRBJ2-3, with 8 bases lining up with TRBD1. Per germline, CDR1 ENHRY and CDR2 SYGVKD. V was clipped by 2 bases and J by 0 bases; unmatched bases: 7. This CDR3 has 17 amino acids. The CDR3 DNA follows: TGTGCCATCAGTGAGACCACCGGGACAGGCAGCACAGATACGCAGTATTTT. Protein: CAISETTGTGSTDTQYF.

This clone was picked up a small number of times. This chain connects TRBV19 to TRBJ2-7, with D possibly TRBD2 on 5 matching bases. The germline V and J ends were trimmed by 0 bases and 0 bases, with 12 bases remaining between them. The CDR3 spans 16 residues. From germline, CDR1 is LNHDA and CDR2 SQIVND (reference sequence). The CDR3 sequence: CASSIDKTIPSYEQYF. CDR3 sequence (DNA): TGTGCCAGTAGTATAGATAAGACTATCCCCTCCTACGAGCAGTACTTC.

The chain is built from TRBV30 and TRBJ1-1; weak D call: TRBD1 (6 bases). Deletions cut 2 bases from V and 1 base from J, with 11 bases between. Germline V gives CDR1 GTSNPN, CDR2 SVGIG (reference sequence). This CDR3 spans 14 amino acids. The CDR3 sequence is CAWSSRGGNTEAFF. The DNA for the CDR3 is TGTGCCTGGAGTAGTAGGGGGGGGAACACTGAAGCTTTCTTT.